One sample yielded the 29 T cell receptor beta chains listed below, sequenced in a study of Ad26.COV2.S vaccination and SARS-CoV-2 variants. Treatment denoted: about 20 received Ad26.COV2.S at low or high dose, single or two shots; several received placebo; per-sample allocation not given. Following the first vaccine or placebo injection, samples were taken on day 63. Profiled with immunoSEQ multiplex PCR; TCRdb holds only in-frame clones, not every one. The sample holds hundreds of thousands of clones, 89% seen once. Material: peripheral blood, obtained in a trial of Ad26.COV2.S vaccine versus placebo. These receptor sequences come from a person aged 18-65 years who received the Ad26.COV2.S COVID-19 vaccine or a placebo.

In nucleotides, the CDR3 is TGTGCCAGCAGTCGACCTGTCAGGGATGAGCAGTTCTTC. Translation: CASSRPVRDEQFF. This rearrangement joins TRBV6-5 to TRBJ2-1; possibly TRBD1 for D (5 bases). Trimming cost V 5 bases and J 8 bases, with 13 bases left between them. The germline V gene encodes CDR1 MNHEY and CDR2 SVGAGI. The CDR3 is made up of 13 amino acids.

The rearrangement links TRBV25-1 to TRBJ2-4, with D hard to call. Trimming took 9 bases from V and 1 from J, leaving 13 bases between them. Germline lookup yields CDR1 MGHDK and CDR2 SYGVNS. CDR3 length equals 14 residues. CDR3 amino acids: CASSTLGAKNIQYF. The CDR3 DNA reads TGTGCCAGTTCGACTCTGGGCGCCAAAAACATTCAGTACTTC.

The chain joins TRBV25-1 to TRBJ2-7, with 9 bases aligning to TRBD1. V trimming: 7 bases; J trimming: 5 bases; junction bases outside the gene matches: 15. Per germline, CDR1 MGHDK and CDR2 SYGVNS. The CDR3 consists of 16 residues. CDR3 residues: CASKDLGDRVFHEQYV. In DNA, the CDR3 is TGTGCCAGCAAGGACCTGGGGGACAGGGTCTTCCACGAGCAGTACGTC.

This clone was seen just once. The chain is built from TRBV6-6 and TRBJ1-2; 11 bases line up with TRBD1. V was clipped by 7 bases and J by 5 bases; unmatched bases: 6. Germline CDR1 MNHNY, CDR2 SVGAGI (reference sequence). The CDR3 is made up of 14 amino acids. In nucleotides, the CDR3 is TGTGCCAGCATCGCCGGGACAGGGGGGTATGGCTACACCTTC. It encodes CASIAGTGGYGYTF.

This chain connects TRBV11-3 to TRBJ2-7, with D possibly matching TRBD2 (6 bases). Germline V CDR1 and CDR2: SGHNT, YENEEA. CDR3 length equals 13 residues. Trimming took 5 bases from V and 6 from J, leaving 14 bases between them. The CDR3 nucleotides are TGTGCCAGCAGCCCCGGGACTCAGGGCGAGCAGTACTTC. Encoded protein: CASSPGTQGEQYF.

This rearrangement joins TRBV10-3 to TRBJ2-7, with D possibly TRBD1 on 5 matching bases. The CDR3 loop spans 15 amino acids. Germline lookup yields CDR1 ENHRY and CDR2 SYGVKD. Deletions cut 11 bases from V and 1 base from J, with 21 bases between. The CDR3 DNA reads as TGTGCCTCGAGCCAGGACACTGAAACTTCCTACGAGCAGTACGTC. It specifies CASSQDTETSYEQYV.

The V call is TRBV5-1, the J call TRBJ1-1, with 8 bases fitting TRBD1. J was trimmed by 9 bases and V by 4 bases; bases with no gene match: 11. Germline loops: CDR1 SGHRS, CDR2 YFSETQ. The CDR3 length is 14 residues. The CDR3 coding sequence is TGCGCCAGCAGCGCACGGCCGGACAGGGATAAAGCTTTCTTT. It codes for CASSARPDRDKAFF.

The chain's CDR3 is CSASRGKDTEAFF. In DNA form, the CDR3 reads TGCAGTGCTAGTCGGGGGAAAGACACTGAAGCTTTCTTT. V usage is TRBV20-1 and J usage is TRBJ1-1, with D tentatively TRBD1 (5 bases). The germline CDR1 and CDR2 sequences are DFQATT and SNEGSKA (reference sequence). This CDR3 is built from 13 residues. V was shortened by 3 bases and J by 3 bases, with 11 bases between the two germline ends.

This chain connects TRBV5-1 to TRBJ2-2, with 10 positions matching TRBD1. Per germline, CDR1 SGHRS and CDR2 YFSETQ. The V segment lost 0 bases and the J segment 4 bases; nucleotides outside the gene matches: 9. This CDR3 region has 18 residues. For the CDR3, the DNA is TGCGCCAGCAGCTTGGCCTTCGGGACAGGGGTTAGCACCGGGGAGCTGTTTTTT. Its translation: CASSLAFGTGVSTGELFF.

This clone was seen a few times. The CDR3 sequence: CSASKGSTYEQYF. CDR3 nucleotide sequence: TGCAGTGCTAGTAAGGGCTCCACCTACGAGCAGTACTTC. The chain recombines TRBV20-1 with TRBJ2-7, with unresolved D. The germline V and J ends were trimmed by 3 bases and 2 bases, with 11 bases remaining between them. This CDR3 contains 13 residues. Germline CDR1 DFQATT, CDR2 SNEGSKA (reference sequence).

The rearrangement joins TRBV15 to TRBJ1-6; D perhaps matches TRBD1 (6 bases). Per germline, CDR1 LNHNV and CDR2 YYDKDF (reference sequence). CDR3 length: 15 amino acids. V was trimmed by 3 bases and J by 6 bases, leaving 12 bases between them. The chain's CDR3 is CATSRDPGANSPLHF. The CDR3 DNA reads as TGTGCCACCAGCAGGGACCCAGGGGCTAATTCACCCCTCCACTTT.

V and J are TRBV5-4 and TRBJ2-7; D is undetermined. V lost 4 bases to trimming and J lost 4 bases, with 9 bases between them. Germline CDR1 is SGHNT and CDR2 is YYREEE (reference sequence). The CDR3 totals 12 residues. Written as DNA, the CDR3 is TGTGCCAGCAGCCGAGTGGGATACGAGCAGTACGTC. This encodes CASSRVGYEQYV.

The chain joins TRBV28 to TRBJ2-7, with a possible D match to TRBD2 (6 bases). This CDR3 has 15 amino acids. Trimming pared 6 bases from V and 0 bases from J, leaving 15 bases between. Germline V gives CDR1 MDHEN, CDR2 SYDVKM. CDR3 DNA sequence: TGTGCCAGCAGACCCCCGGGGGTGAGCTCCTACGAGCAGTACTTC. Amino acids: CASRPPGVSSYEQYF.

The chain couples TRBV27 to TRBJ1-2, with D perhaps TRBD1 (6 bases). This CDR3 is 15 amino acids long. Trimming pared 3 bases from V and 3 bases from J, leaving 14 bases between. Germline V CDR1 and CDR2: MNHEY, SMNVEV (reference sequence). The CDR3 DNA follows: TGTGCCAGCAGTTTGGAAGCGACAGGCCACTATGGCTACACCTTC. This encodes CASSLEATGHYGYTF.

The chain employs TRBV29-1 and TRBJ2-2, with a possible D match to TRBD1 (7 bases). V lost 4 bases and J lost 1, with 13 bases in between. The CDR3 contains 15 residues. Germline V gene data show CDR1 as SQVTM and CDR2 as ANQGSEA. In DNA, the CDR3 is TGCAGCGTTGTCCCCAGGGGGGAGAACACCGGGGAGCTGTTTTTT. Protein: CSVVPRGENTGELFF.

The V and J genes are TRBV25-1 and TRBJ2-1; 8 bases match TRBD1. The CDR3 extends over 16 amino acids. J was trimmed by 3 bases and V by 1 base; bases with no gene match: 5. The germline V gene encodes CDR1 MGHDK and CDR2 SYGVNS. The chain's CDR3 is CASSESDRGDYNEQFF. CDR3 coding DNA: TGTGCCAGCAGTGAATCCGACAGGGGCGACTACAATGAGCAGTTCTTC.

The J gene is TRBJ2-1, the V gene TRBV13, with 14 nucleotides matching TRBD2. This CDR3 region has 15 residues. J gave up 7 bases and V 3 bases, and 2 bases lay outside the gene matches. The germline V gene has CDR1 PRHDT and CDR2 FYEKMQ (reference sequence). CDR3 amino acids: CASSLGLAGVNEQFF. CDR3 bases: TGTGCCAGCAGCTTGGGACTAGCGGGAGTAAATGAGCAGTTCTTC.

This clone is a singleton in its sample. This same CDR3 is encoded by further DNA sequences in the sample. The rearrangement links TRBV9 to TRBJ2-1; no firm D call. This CDR3 contains 13 residues. Trimming stripped 0 bases from V and 6 bases from J, with 7 bases between. Per the germline V gene, CDR1 is SGDLS and CDR2 is YYNGEE. The CDR3 bases are TGTGCCAGCAGCGTAGGACAAATCAATGAGCAGTTCTTC. Translated, it gives CASSVGQINEQFF. Full variable domain (missing parts from reference TRBV9 and TRBJ2-1): DSGVTQTPKHLITATGQRVTLRCSPRSGDLSVYWYQQSLDQGLQFLIQYYNGEERAKGNILERFSAQQFPDLHSELNLSSLELGDSALYFCASSVGQINEQFFGPGTRLTVL.

The rearrangement joins TRBV5-1 to TRBJ2-3, with 7 bases lining up with TRBD2. There are 16 residues in the CDR3. CDR1 and CDR2 (germline): SGHRS, YFSETQ. Trimming cost V 5 bases and J 2 bases; bases outside gene matches: 11. CDR3 bases: TGCGCCAGCAGTCTCGACCCTGGGGGGGTCACAGATACGCAGTATTTT. Its translation is CASSLDPGGVTDTQYF.

This clone appeared a few times. The chain links TRBV7-9 to TRBJ2-2, with D uncertain. V lost 1 base and J lost 6, with 9 bases in between. The CDR3 spans 14 residues. Germline-derived CDR1 and CDR2 are SEHNR and FQNEAQ (reference sequence). CDR3 amino acids: CASSLGSGSGELFF. The CDR3 DNA is TGTGCCAGCAGCTTAGGGTCTGGTTCCGGGGAGCTGTTTTTT.

Concerning this clone itself: The same CDR3 can be traced to other DNA sequences in this sample. The V gene is TRBV20-1, the J gene TRBJ2-7; D gene unclear. The CDR3 is 11 amino acids. Germline V CDR1 and CDR2: DFQATT, SNEGSKA (reference sequence). V dropped 1 base and J dropped 0 bases, with 1 base sitting between them. For the CDR3, the DNA is TGCAGTGCTAGAGGCTCCTACGAGCAGTACTTC. This sequence encodes CSARGSYEQYF.

V is TRBV5-1 and J is TRBJ1-2; D is unresolved. CDR3 length equals 12 residues. In germline, CDR1 is SGHRS, CDR2 YFSETQ. Deletions cut 1 base from V and 8 bases from J, with 9 bases between. In DNA form, the CDR3 reads TGCGCCAGCAGCTTGCCAGGCGGGGGCTACACCTTC. It codes for CASSLPGGGYTF.

The chain uses TRBV27 and TRBJ2-5, with D perhaps matching TRBD2 (6 bases). From germline, CDR1 is MNHEY and CDR2 SMNVEV (reference sequence). CDR3 size: 17 residues. Deletions cut 0 bases from V and 5 bases from J, with 19 bases between. The CDR3 protein is CASSLSPTGGVQETQYF. CDR3 nucleotide sequence: TGTGCCAGCAGTTTATCGCCCACAGGCGGGGTACAGGAGACCCAGTACTTC.

This clone was counted a single time. The genes are TRBV12-2 and TRBJ1-5. TRBV12-2 is a pseudogene locus. The CDR3 sequence is 14 residues long. In DNA, the CDR3 is TGTGCAAGTCGCTCTCTGGGGGTCAATCAGCCCCAGCATTTT. As protein: CASRSLGVNQPQHF.

The V and J genes are TRBV14 and TRBJ1-4; D unresolved. The length of the CDR3 is 13 residues. Germline V gene data show CDR1 as SGHDN and CDR2 as FVKESK. V lost 2 bases, J lost 7 bases, and 8 bases lay in between. This CDR3 is CASSQQYLEKLFF. The DNA for the CDR3 is TGTGCCAGCAGCCAACAGTACCTTGAAAAACTGTTTTTT.

The gene calls are TRBV6-5 and TRBJ2-5, with D possibly being TRBD1 or TRBD2 (5 bases each). Trimming shortened V by 6 bases and J by 6 bases, and 17 bases separated the two germline ends. The CDR3 contains 14 residues. Germline assignment: CDR1 MNHEY and CDR2 SVGAGI. The CDR3 loop reads CASRAGTAIKTQYF. The CDR3 bases are TGTGCCAGCAGGGCTGGGACCGCCATTAAGACCCAGTACTTC.

J is TRBJ2-5 and V is TRBV2, with 11 nucleotides matching TRBD2. CDR1 SNHLY and CDR2 FYNNEI come from the germline V gene. V lost 2 bases, J lost 5 bases, and 4 bases stayed unmatched. CDR3 length equals 15 residues. For the CDR3, the DNA is TGTGCCAGCAGTGAACTAGCGGGAGGTGTTGAGACCCAGTACTTC. Its protein is CASSELAGGVETQYF.

The table lists this clone with a count of one. The chain has TRBV14 and TRBJ1-1; D uncertain. The CDR3 covers 13 residues. Germline loops: CDR1 SGHDN, CDR2 FVKESK. Trimming removed 1 base from V and 7 bases from J, with 10 bases in between. The CDR3 DNA sequence: TGTGCCAGCAGCCAAGTGAGAGGTGGTGAAGCTTTCTTT. Its translation is CASSQVRGGEAFF.

This clone was picked up a small number of times. The chain couples TRBV2 to TRBJ2-1; 10 bases line up with TRBD2. The V gene end was trimmed by 2 bases and the J gene end by 15 bases; junction bases not matched to a gene: 13. CDR1 SNHLY and CDR2 FYNNEI come from the germline V gene. CDR3 size: 15 residues. The DNA for the CDR3 is TGTGCCAGCAGTGAATGGCCTAGCGGGGGTGCAGTACCGTTCTTC. As protein: CASSEWPSGGAVPFF.